These T cell receptor beta chains were read from a single sample in a study of T cell responses to AZD1222 COVID-19 vaccine. Measured with immunoSEQ multiplex PCR; TCRdb has only the in-frame clones, and not every one. The repertoire consists of 70,000 to 95,000 clones, with roughly 90% occurring once and the leading ten covering roughly 2.8%. Material: peripheral blood, obtained on day 0 of MenACWY control vaccination. Every receptor here comes from an adult in good health. The CDR3 runs from the conserved cysteine through the conserved F or W. D genes are given only for firm matches. Clone size is stated in some rows and not others, as once, few, many or a class when expanded.

j_call d_call v_call clone_size cdr3_aa cdr3_nt
TRBJ2-5 TRBD2 TRBV5-6 NA CASRWTSGGFLKETQYF TGTGCCAGCAGATGGACTAGCGGGGGGTTTTTAAAAGAGACCCAGTACTTC
TRBJ1-2 TRBD1 TRBV4-3 once CASSQVGGTVYGYTF TGCGCCAGCAGCCAAGTTGGGGGGACAGTCTATGGCTACACCTTC
TRBJ2-1 NA TRBV4-3 NA CASSHTGGGYYNEQFF TGCGCCAGCAGCCATACAGGGGGGGGGTACTACAATGAGCAGTTCTTC
TRBJ1-2 TRBD1 TRBV5-4 NA CASSENRGLYGYTF TGTGCCAGCAGCGAAAACAGGGGGCTCTATGGCTACACCTTC
TRBJ2-3 NA TRBV12-3/TRBV12-4 once CASTTQGFGTQYF TGTGCCAGCACCACCCAGGGGTTTGGGACGCAGTATTTT
TRBJ1-2 NA TRBV7-2 once CASSLSSGAAFSYGYTF TGTGCCAGCAGCTTAAGCTCCGGGGCAGCCTTTTCCTATGGCTACACCTTC
TRBJ2-1 TRBD2 TRBV6-5 NA CASSFSGGLTYNEQFF TGTGCCAGCAGTTTCAGCGGGGGGCTTACCTACAATGAGCAGTTCTTC
TRBJ1-3 TRBD1 TRBV18 NA CASSPRLLGQTGNTIYF TGTGCCAGCTCACCACGTTTGTTGGGACAGACTGGAAACACCATATATTTT
TRBJ1-4 NA TRBV7-2 NA CASSLDYSSTNEKLFF TGTGCCAGCAGCTTGGATTACAGCTCAACTAATGAAAAACTGTTTTTT
TRBJ1-6 NA TRBV25-1 NA CASSEQVAPLHF TGTGCCAGCAGTGAACAGGTAGCACCCCTCCACTTT
TRBJ1-1 NA TRBV6-6 NA CASSYSIELNTEAFF TGTGCCAGCAGTTACTCGATAGAGTTGAACACTGAAGCTTTCTTT
TRBJ1-2 NA TRBV30 NA CAWKTVPNYGYTF TGTGCCTGGAAAACCGTCCCTAACTATGGCTACACCTTC
TRBJ1-5 NA TRBV19 NA CASSPTSQQPQHF TGTGCCAGTAGTCCAACTTCACAGCAGCCCCAGCATTTT
TRBJ2-7 TRBD1 TRBV6-5 NA CASSYVTGYEQYF TGTGCCAGCAGTTACGTGACAGGGTACGAGCAGTACTTC
TRBJ1-4 TRBD1 TRBV19 NA CASRDPGTGDATNEKLFF TGTGCCAGTAGAGACCCCGGGACAGGGGATGCAACTAATGAAAAACTGTTTTTT
TRBJ2-2 NA TRBV7-9 NA CAGDNTGNTGELFF TGTGCCGGGGATAACACGGGGAACACCGGGGAGCTGTTTTTT
TRBJ2-3 TRBD2 TRBV11-3 NA CASSLRAGRDTQYF TGTGCCAGCAGCTTGAGAGCGGGGAGAGATACGCAGTATTTT
TRBJ1-4 NA TRBV27 NA CASAFGLATNEKLFF TGTGCCAGCGCTTTTGGCCTTGCAACTAATGAAAAACTGTTTTTT
TRBJ1-1 NA TRBV5-1 once CASSPGQTMNTEAFF TGCGCCAGCAGCCCTGGACAGACAATGAACACTGAAGCTTTCTTT
TRBJ1-3 TRBD1 TRBV11-2 NA CASSPTGGPAYGNTIYF TGTGCCAGCAGCCCCACAGGGGGCCCCGCCTATGGAAACACCATATATTTT
TRBJ2-3 NA TRBV9 NA CASSAGGGTTDTQYF TGTGCCAGCAGCGCGGGGGGCGGGACCACAGATACGCAGTATTTT
TRBJ2-2 NA TRBV20-1 NA CSASNPRSSTGELFF TGCAGTGCTAGTAATCCGAGGAGTAGCACCGGGGAGCTGTTTTTT
TRBJ1-5 TRBD1 TRBV28 few CASRGTGGGFQPQHF TGTGCCAGCAGAGGGACAGGGGGCGGGTTTCAGCCCCAGCATTTT
TRBJ2-2 TRBD2 TRBV4-3 NA CASSQVYPSGGAYTGELFF TGCGCCAGCAGCCAAGTGTACCCAAGCGGGGGGGCGTACACCGGGGAGCTGTTTTTT
TRBJ1-4 NA TRBV19 NA CASSMGAALNEKLFF TGTGCCAGTAGTATGGGCGCGGCTTTGAATGAAAAACTGTTTTTT
TRBJ1-1 TRBD1 TRBV5-5 NA CASSLGWQGATEAFF TGTGCCAGCAGCTTGGGGTGGCAGGGGGCCACTGAAGCTTTCTTT
TRBJ1-2 NA TRBV7-2 NA CASSLGAWEAGGYTF TGTGCCAGCAGCTTAGGGGCGTGGGAGGCTGGCGGCTACACCTTC
TRBJ1-1 NA TRBV19 NA CASIEGMNTEAFF TGTGCCAGTATTGAGGGGATGAACACTGAAGCTTTCTTT
TRBJ1-1 NA TRBV6-1 NA CASSEGVYRERTEAFF TGTGCCAGCAGCGAAGGGGTTTACAGGGAGCGAACTGAAGCTTTCTTT
TRBJ2-1 NA TRBV12-3/TRBV12-4 NA CASSLAGEQFF TGTGCCAGCAGTTTAGCCGGTGAGCAGTTCTTC
TRBJ1-2 TRBD1 TRBV6-2/TRBV6-3 NA CASSKTGEGGYTF TGTGCCAGCAGCAAGACAGGGGAAGGAGGCTACACCTTC
TRBJ1-2 NA TRBV7-8 NA CASSLVSTVMNYGYTF TGTGCCAGCAGCTTGGTATCGACGGTTATGAACTATGGCTACACCTTC
TRBJ1-5 NA TRBV18 NA CASSPMQGNQPQHF TGTGCCAGCTCACCAATGCAGGGGAATCAGCCCCAGCATTTT
TRBJ2-3 TRBD2 TRBV19 once CASMVGGTDTQYF TGTGCCAGTATGGTGGGAGGGACAGATACGCAGTATTTT
TRBJ1-2 NA TRBV3-1/TRBV3-2 NA CASSQVSGVHGYTF TGTGCCAGCAGCCAAGTATCGGGGGTGCATGGCTACACCTTC